One sample yielded the 18 T cell receptor beta chains listed below, sequenced in a study of OX40 agonist ivuxolimab in advanced cancers. TCRdb keeps only in-frame clones here, not all; method: immunoSEQ multiplex PCR. Of 55,000 to 90,000 clones in the sample, around 88% were seen once. The sequencing here drew on CD4+ or CD8+ T cells sorted from blood, taken in a trial of the OX40 agonist ivuxolimab. These receptors all come from an adult with an advanced solid tumor such as melanoma, head and neck, liver or kidney cancer.

J is TRBJ1-4 and V is TRBV4-2; 7 bases line up with TRBD1. Trimming removed 2 bases from V and 1 base from J; junction bases left unmatched: 4. The CDR3 runs to 16 residues. Germline CDR1 is LGHNA and CDR2 is YNFKEQ. CDR3 loop: CASSQSQGGTNEKLFF. The CDR3 DNA sequence: TGTGCCAGCAGCCAATCCCAGGGGGGAACTAATGAAAAACTGTTTTTT.

Ten or more counts support this clone. Written as DNA, the CDR3 is TGTGCCAGCAGTTTGCCAGTGAACACTGAAGCTTTCTTT. This codes for CASSLPVNTEAFF. The V and J genes are TRBV28 and TRBJ1-1; D gene ambiguous. Germline V gene data show CDR1 as MDHEN and CDR2 as SYDVKM. Trimming pared 3 bases from V and 0 bases from J, leaving 5 bases between. The CDR3 loop spans 13 amino acids.

Notes on this clone: An end of the junction differs from the germline gene, which may be a read error. This chain connects TRBV18 to TRBJ1-5, with 8 bases identical to TRBD1. The germline CDR1 and CDR2 sequences are KGHSH and LQKENI. The CDR3 contains 15 residues. CDR3 sequence (DNA): TGTGCCAGCTCTCCACAGGGGGGCTTTGGTCAGCCCCAGCATTTT. It translates to CASSPQGGFGQPQHF.

The chain carries TRBV28 and TRBJ2-2, with TRBD2 matching over 12 bases. The CDR3 loop spans 17 amino acids. V dropped 7 bases and J dropped 4; count of bases not matched to a gene: 10. In germline, CDR1 is MDHEN, CDR2 SYDVKM. CDR3: CASTGTSGGIGTGELFF. DNA of the CDR3: TGTGCCAGCACAGGAACTAGCGGGGGGATTGGCACCGGGGAGCTGTTTTTT.

V and J are TRBV19 and TRBJ1-5, with 8 bases fitting TRBD1. CDR1 is LNHDA and CDR2 is SQIVND in the germline V gene (reference sequence). The ends lost 5 bases at V and 7 bases at J; junction bases unmatched: 10. CDR3 length equals 15 residues. The DNA for the CDR3 is TGTGCCAGTAGTTGGGACAGGCGGGAGGGGCAGCCCCAGCATTTT. It codes for CASSWDRREGQPQHF. Full variable domain (missing parts from reference TRBV19 and TRBJ1-5): DGGITQSPKYLFRKEGQNVTLSCEQNLNHDAMYWYRQDPGQGLRLIYYSQIVNDFQKGDIAEGYSVSREKKESFPLTVTSAQKNPTAFYLCASSWDRREGQPQHFGDGTRLSIL.

This clone was seen only a few times. This sequence joins TRBV5-1 and TRBJ2-7; 8 bases agree with TRBD2. V gave up 0 bases and J gave up 5 bases; unmatched junction bases: 7. CDR1 and CDR2 from the germline V gene are SGHRS and YFSETQ. This CDR3 is built from 15 residues. The CDR3 DNA reads TGCGCCAGCAGCTTGGGACTAGCGCGTTCCGACGAGCAGTACTTC. Translation gives CASSLGLARSDEQYF.

The genes are TRBV15 and TRBJ2-1; tentatively, D is TRBD2 (7 bases). V was pared by 7 bases and J by 0 bases, with 16 bases between. CDR3 length: 16 residues. Germline CDR1 and CDR2: LNHNV and YYDKDF (reference sequence). This CDR3 is CATTQGRESSYNEQFF. In nucleotides, the CDR3 is TGTGCCACCACCCAGGGGCGGGAGAGCTCCTACAATGAGCAGTTCTTC.

CDR3 in amino acids: CASHVTGGYEQYF. The CDR3 region has the DNA TGTGCCAGCCATGTTACAGGGGGCTACGAGCAGTACTTC. The chain joins TRBV11-2 to TRBJ2-7, with 8 bases identical to TRBD1. The CDR3 is 13 amino acids. The germline CDR1 and CDR2 sequences are SGHAT and FQNNGV. Unmatched junction bases numbered 6, after V lost 8 bases and J lost 3 bases.

The chain recombines TRBV5-4 with TRBJ1-3, with D perhaps TRBD1 (5 bases). Deletions cut 4 bases from V and 4 bases from J, with 6 bases between. The CDR3 runs 12 residues. The germline V gene encodes CDR1 SGHNT and CDR2 YYREEE (reference sequence). DNA of the CDR3: TGTGCCAGCAGCGGGGACGGAAACACCATATATTTT. It translates to CASSGDGNTIYF.

The chain has TRBV2 and TRBJ1-6; D uncertain. Deletions cut 11 bases from V and 1 base from J, with 15 bases between. Germline CDR1 and CDR2: SNHLY and FYNNEI. The CDR3 consists of 15 residues. In DNA form, the CDR3 reads TGTGCCCGCGGGGTGGGCGGGTCCTATAATTCACCCCTCCACTTT. It translates to CARGVGGSYNSPLHF.

The chain has TRBV7-1 and TRBJ2-7, with 9 positions matching TRBD1. TRBV7-1 is sorted into the ORF group, with uncertain function. The V and J ends lost 5 bases and 5 bases, in that order; junction bases with no gene match: 10. The CDR3 sequence is 15 residues long. The CDR3 reads CASSQTIRTGDEQYF. As DNA, the CDR3 is TGTGCCAGCAGCCAAACGATAAGGACAGGGGACGAGCAGTACTTC.

The rearrangement uses TRBV28 and TRBJ2-5, with TRBD1 matching over 11 bases. The end of the DNA is better explained by TRBJ2-7, so the J call may be wrong. In germline, CDR1 is MDHEN, CDR2 SYDVKM. CDR3 length equals 15 residues. CDR3 amino acids: CASSLFPGQGGEQYF. For the CDR3, the DNA is TGTGCCAGCAGTTTATTTCCGGGACAGGGGGGCGAGCAGTACTTC.

The rearrangement joins TRBV7-3 to TRBJ2-5; 13 bases agree with TRBD2. Germline CDR1 reads SGHTA; CDR2 reads FQGTGA. The junction had 2 bases not matched to a gene; V was cut back by 5 bases and J by 2 bases. The CDR3 totals 15 residues. CDR3 coding DNA: TGTGCCAGCAGCCGGACTAGCGGGGGACAAGAGACCCAGTACTTC. Translation: CASSRTSGGQETQYF.

The rearrangement uses TRBV28 and TRBJ1-6; D perhaps matches TRBD1 (6 bases). The CDR3 runs to 14 residues. Trimming shortened V by 3 bases and J by 10 bases, and 13 bases separated the two germline ends. Germline V gene sequence: CDR1 MDHEN, CDR2 SYDVKM. The CDR3 DNA reads as TGTGCCAGCAGTTTCCCACAGGGTAGATCACCCCTCCACTTT. Translating it yields CASSFPQGRSPLHF.

In this sample, this clone turned up once. The chain recombines TRBV6-1 with TRBJ2-1, with 7 bases identical to TRBD1. Looked up from germline, CDR1 is MNHNS and CDR2 is SASEGT. Trimming removed 4 bases from V and 2 bases from J; junction bases left unmatched: 8. This CDR3 comprises 16 residues. The CDR3 bases are TGTGCCAGCAGTGGACCCGGGACAGTGCCCTACAATGAGCAGTTCTTC. Encoded protein: CASSGPGTVPYNEQFF.

The chain carries TRBV19 and TRBJ2-2, with 8 nucleotides matching TRBD1. The V and J ends lost 8 bases and 1 base, in that order; junction bases with no gene match: 6. This CDR3 spans 15 amino acids. Per the germline V gene, CDR1 is LNHDA and CDR2 is SQIVND (reference sequence). The CDR3: CASARTGLNTGELFF. The CDR3 bases are TGTGCCAGTGCCCGGACAGGGTTGAACACCGGGGAGCTGTTTTTT.

The V gene is TRBV5-6, the J gene TRBJ1-1, with 11 bases that match TRBD1. This CDR3 is built from 16 residues. The germline CDR1 and CDR2 sequences are SGHDT and YYEEEE. J lost 4 bases, V lost 3 bases, and 8 bases had no gene match. The CDR3 is CASSSDRGRGFTEAFF. CDR3 DNA: TGTGCCAGCAGCTCGGACAGGGGGCGAGGTTTCACTGAAGCTTTCTTT.

The V call is TRBV6-6, the J call TRBJ1-1, with D perhaps TRBD1 (5 bases). CDR3 length equals 14 residues. The V end lost 8 bases, the J end lost 0 bases, and 13 bases lay between the germline ends. Germline assignment: CDR1 MNHNY and CDR2 SVGAGI (reference sequence). The CDR3 nucleotides read TGTGCCAGCGGAGGGGACCAGATGAACACTGAAGCTTTCTTT. Its protein product is CASGGDQMNTEAFF.